A single sample is the source of the 20 T cell receptor beta chains below, sequenced in a study of T cells in Graves' hyperthyroidism and ophthalmopathy (dated by TCRdb to between 2018 and 2020). Library method: multiplex PCR. Sequenced on an Illumina HiSeq 2000. Amplification of TCR beta CDR3 regions was carried out from RNA transcripts. The first round of RT-PCR for the TCR CDR3 was performed with the HTBI primer set and the Qiagen OneStep RT-PCR kit. Starting from the raw public reads, TCRdb applied fastp trimming at Q25, assembled clones with MiXCR and retained in-frame beta chains. Each CDR3 protein gets just one entry, which takes the most common genes and DNA from the rows behind it. Present in this sample are approximately 870,000 distinct CDR3 sequences, about two fifths of which were seen just once. The ten largest clones represent more than 7% of the sample. The sample consisted of blood. The receptors shown here come from a man aged 18 to 29 with Graves' hyperthyroidism.

This clonotype was seen only a few times. The chain joins TRBV14 to TRBJ2-5; D might be TRBD2 (6 bases). Germline values: CDR1 SGHDN, CDR2 FVKESK. V dropped 5 bases and J dropped 5 bases, with 15 bases sitting between them. The CDR3 is made up of 14 amino acids. The CDR3 is CASSDPEGSETQYF. CDR3 coding DNA: TGTGCCAGCAGCGATCCGGAGGGCTCGGAGACCCAGTACTTC.

With regard to this clonotype: This may arise from a read error, as a much more abundant clone is one base away. The CDR3: CSVELDGDTEAFF. The DNA of the CDR3 is TGCAGTGTCGAACTGGACGGGGACACTGAAGCTTTCTTT. J is TRBJ1-1 and V is TRBV20-1; no definite D call. The CDR3 has 13 amino acids. The V and J ends lost 7 bases and 3 bases respectively, with 15 bases between them. CDR1 is DFQATT, CDR2 SNEGSKA, per germline (reference sequence).

Only a few counts were recorded for this clonotype. The V call is TRBV20-1, the J call TRBJ1-1; no definite D call. V gave up 3 bases and J gave up 3 bases, with 11 bases separating them. Germline loops: CDR1 DFQATT, CDR2 SNEGSKA (reference sequence). The CDR3 loop spans 13 amino acids. CDR3 nucleotides: TGCAGTGCTAGTGAATTTAAGTACACTGAAGCTTTCTTT. It translates to CSASEFKYTEAFF.

This clonotype has a handful of counts. V usage is TRBV7-9 and J usage is TRBJ2-5, with D possibly TRBD2 on 5 matching bases. In germline, CDR1 is SEHNR, CDR2 FQNEAQ (reference sequence). This CDR3 has 13 amino acids. Trimming shortened V by 4 bases and J by 4 bases, and 10 bases separated the two germline ends. CDR3 protein: CASSSIRGETQYF. The CDR3 region has the DNA TGTGCCAGCAGCTCCATTCGGGGAGAGACCCAGTACTTC.

This clonotype came up a few times. This sequence joins TRBV7-8 and TRBJ1-3; tentatively, D is TRBD1 (6 bases). The CDR3 consists of 16 residues. The ends were cut back, 4 bases at V and 0 bases at J, with 13 bases in the middle. Germline V gene sequence: CDR1 SGHVS, CDR2 FQNEAQ. CDR3 sequence: CASSWGASASGNTIYF. The CDR3 DNA follows: TGTGCCAGCAGCTGGGGGGCCTCCGCCTCTGGAAACACCATATATTTT.

The gene calls are TRBV7-2 and TRBJ1-4; a weak D match, TRBD1 (6 bases). Germline V gene data show CDR1 as SGHTA and CDR2 as FQGNSA. The germline V and J ends were trimmed by 3 bases and 0 bases, with 14 bases remaining between them. The CDR3 runs to 17 residues. CDR3 DNA: TGTGCCAGCAGCTTGTGGGGGGCGGGCGCAACTAATGAAAAACTGTTTTTT. Translating it yields CASSLWGAGATNEKLFF. Using reference TRBV7-2 and TRBJ1-4 for the parts outside the CDR3, the full variable domain is GAGVSQSPSNKVTEKGKDVELRCDPISGHTALYWYRQSLGQGLEFLIYFQGNSAPDKSGLPSDRFSAERTGGSVSTLTIQRTQQEDSAVYLCASSLWGAGATNEKLFFGSGTQLSVL.

This clonotype came up many times. The chain links TRBV7-9 to TRBJ2-5, with D possibly TRBD2 on 6 matching bases. The germline gives CDR1 SEHNR, CDR2 FQNEAQ (reference sequence). This CDR3 has 14 amino acids. V lost 4 bases and J lost 5, with 14 bases in between. CDR3 sequence: CASSSPGTFETQYF. The CDR3 DNA reads TGTGCCAGCAGCTCTCCCGGGACTTTCGAGACCCAGTACTTC. The full variable domain, its missing parts supplied by reference TRBV7-9 and TRBJ2-5, is DTGVSQNPRHKITKRGQNVTFRCDPISEHNRLYWYRQTLGQGPEFLTYFQNEAQLEKSRLLSDRFSAERPKGSFSTLEIQRTEQGDSAMYLCASSSPGTFETQYFGPGTRLLVL.

The chain recombines TRBV7-2 with TRBJ2-7; 9 bases are a match to TRBD2. J lost 7 bases, V lost 3 bases, and 13 bases had no gene match. The CDR3 spans 16 residues. Germline V CDR1 and CDR2: SGHTA, FQGNSA. Here the CDR3 reads CASSLAGAGGPEEQYF. DNA for the CDR3: TGTGCCAGCAGCTTGGCCGGGGCGGGGGGGCCGGAGGAGCAGTACTTC.

The genes are TRBV12-3 or TRBV12-4 and TRBJ1-1, with a tentative D call TRBD1 (6 bases). Between the trimmed V and J ends, which lost 5 bases and 1 base, there was a span of 14 bases. The CDR3 is made up of 15 amino acids. CDR3 region: CASSPYRVPNTEAFF. For the CDR3, the DNA is TGTGCCAGCAGTCCATACAGGGTTCCGAACACTGAAGCTTTCTTT.

This clonotype was seen at least ten times. The J gene is TRBJ2-5, the V gene TRBV7-6; TRBD2 is a possible D gene (5 bases). CDR1 is SGHVS, CDR2 FNYEAQ, per germline. The CDR3 extends over 14 amino acids. Trimming left V 3 bases short and J 4 bases short, with 12 bases between. The chain's CDR3 is CASSLRAVRETQYF. In nucleotides, the CDR3 is TGTGCCAGCAGCTTGAGAGCGGTCCGAGAGACCCAGTACTTC.

This clonotype was seen a few times. This chain connects TRBV6-5 to TRBJ2-7; D unclear. The V gene's germline CDR1 is MNHEY and CDR2 SVGAGI. This CDR3 has 13 amino acids. V lost 6 bases, J lost 1 base, and 10 bases lay in between. The CDR3 region is CASSNTISYEQYF. In DNA form, the CDR3 reads TGTGCCAGCAGCAACACCATTTCCTACGAGCAGTACTTC.

The rearrangement joins TRBV5-1 to TRBJ2-7, with 8 nucleotides matching TRBD1. V shed 3 bases and J 2 bases; nucleotides not matched to a gene: 4. Looked up from germline, CDR1 is SGHRS and CDR2 is YFSETQ. The CDR3 consists of 14 residues. The CDR3 reads CASSWTGLPYEQYF. The CDR3 nucleotides are TGCGCCAGCAGCTGGACAGGGCTCCCCTACGAGCAGTACTTC.

The rearrangement uses TRBV14 and TRBJ2-7; a weak D match, TRBD1 (5 bases). Germline V gives CDR1 SGHDN, CDR2 FVKESK. The CDR3 spans 15 residues. The V and J ends lost 4 bases and 2 bases respectively, with 15 bases between them. The CDR3 protein is CASSPEGARTYEQYF. The CDR3 DNA follows: TGTGCCAGCAGCCCAGAAGGGGCGCGAACCTACGAGCAGTACTTC.

At least ten counts were recorded for this clonotype. The chain carries TRBV11-2 and TRBJ2-5; D call uncertain. Per germline, CDR1 SGHAT and CDR2 FQNNGV. Trimming removed 2 bases at V and 3 bases at J, with 7 bases between. The CDR3 loop spans 13 amino acids. In DNA, the CDR3 is TGTGCCAGCAGCTTATTACCTGAAGAGACCCAGTACTTC. This codes for CASSLLPEETQYF.

V and J are TRBV19 and TRBJ2-7; the D is unclear. The germline V gene has CDR1 LNHDA and CDR2 SQIVND (reference sequence). The CDR3 length is 13 residues. V shed 3 bases and J shed 6 bases, with 12 bases lying between them. The CDR3 here is CASSIGPEVEQYF. The CDR3, as DNA: TGTGCCAGTAGTATCGGCCCCGAGGTCGAGCAGTACTTC.

A word on this clonotype: A much larger clone differs by one base, so this may be a read error. The rearrangement links TRBV20-1 to TRBJ1-2; weak D call: TRBD1 (6 bases). V was clipped by 2 bases and J by 4 bases, with 8 bases between them. Per germline, CDR1 DFQATT and CDR2 SNEGSKA (reference sequence). CDR3 size: 12 residues. The CDR3 reads CSARQGIYGYTF. The CDR3 bases are TGCAGTGCTAGACAGGGGATCTATGGCTACACCTTC.

The CDR3 DNA reads TGTGCTAGTGGTTCCCCCGGGACATATGAAGCTTTCTTT. Its protein product is CASGSPGTYEAFF. This sequence joins TRBV12-5 and TRBJ1-1; D is perhaps TRBD1 (6 bases). The V gene's germline CDR1 is LGHNT and CDR2 FRNRAP. Trimming shortened V by 4 bases and J by 7 bases, and 13 bases separated the two germline ends. The CDR3 has 13 residues.

This clonotype was found once. The chain has TRBV6-5 and TRBJ1-1, with a tentative D call TRBD1 (6 bases). The CDR3 spans 15 residues. CDR1 MNHEY and CDR2 SVGAGI come from the germline V gene. Between the trimmed V and J ends, which lost 7 bases and 1 base, there was a span of 16 bases. The CDR3 coding sequence is TGTGCCAGCATCCCCTCGGGAGGGGGGAACACTGAAGCTTTCTTT. Its translation: CASIPSGGGNTEAFF.

This clonotype was counted many times. The V call is TRBV29-1, the J call TRBJ1-3; D ambiguous. The V and J ends lost 3 bases and 0 bases respectively, with 12 bases between them. CDR1 SQVTM and CDR2 ANQGSEA come from the germline V gene. The CDR3 has 15 amino acids. The CDR3 sequence is CSVDSGRISGNTIYF. The CDR3 DNA sequence: TGCAGCGTTGACTCGGGTAGGATCTCTGGAAACACCATATATTTT.

This chain connects TRBV7-2 to TRBJ2-7, with D possibly TRBD1 on 6 matching bases. Germline CDR1 SGHTA, CDR2 FQGNSA. V was pared by 2 bases and J by 1 base, with 15 bases between. This CDR3 contains 16 residues. CDR3: CASSLTSGAPSYEQYF. CDR3 bases: TGTGCCAGCAGCTTAACGTCAGGGGCCCCATCCTACGAGCAGTACTTC. Filled out from reference TRBV7-2 and TRBJ2-7, the complete variable domain reads GAGVSQSPSNKVTEKGKDVELRCDPISGHTALYWYRQSLGQGLEFLIYFQGNSAPDKSGLPSDRFSAERTGGSVSTLTIQRTQQEDSAVYLCASSLTSGAPSYEQYFGPGTRLTVT.